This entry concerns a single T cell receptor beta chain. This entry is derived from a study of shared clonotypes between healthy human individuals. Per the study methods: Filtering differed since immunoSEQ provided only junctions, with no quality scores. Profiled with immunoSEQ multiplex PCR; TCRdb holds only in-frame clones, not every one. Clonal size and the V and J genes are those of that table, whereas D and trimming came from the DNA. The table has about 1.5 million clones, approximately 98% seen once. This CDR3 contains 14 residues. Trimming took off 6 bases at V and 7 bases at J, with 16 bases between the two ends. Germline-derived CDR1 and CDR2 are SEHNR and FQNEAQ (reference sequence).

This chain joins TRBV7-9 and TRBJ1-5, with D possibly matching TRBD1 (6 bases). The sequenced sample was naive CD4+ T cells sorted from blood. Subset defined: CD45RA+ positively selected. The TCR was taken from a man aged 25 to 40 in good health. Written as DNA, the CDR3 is TGTGCCAGCAGTCCAGACAGGTCCGAGCAGCCCCAGCATTTT. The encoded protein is CASSPDRSEQPQHF.